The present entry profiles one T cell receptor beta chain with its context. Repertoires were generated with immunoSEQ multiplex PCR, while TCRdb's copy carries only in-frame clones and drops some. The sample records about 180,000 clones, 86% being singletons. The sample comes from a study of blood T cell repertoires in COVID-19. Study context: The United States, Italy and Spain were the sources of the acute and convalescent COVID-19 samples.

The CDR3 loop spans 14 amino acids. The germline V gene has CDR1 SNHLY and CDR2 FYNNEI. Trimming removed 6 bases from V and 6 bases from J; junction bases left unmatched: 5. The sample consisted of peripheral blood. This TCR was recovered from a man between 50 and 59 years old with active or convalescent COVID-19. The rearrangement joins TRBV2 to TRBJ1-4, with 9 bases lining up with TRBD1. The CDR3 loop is CASSQDRGDEKLFF. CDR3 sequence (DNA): TGTGCCAGCAGCCAGGACAGGGGAGATGAAAAACTGTTTTTT.